This is a list of T cell receptor beta chains from one sample in a study of T-cell reconstitution after alpha-beta-depleted transplantation in children. TCRdb independently ran MiXCR on the PCR reads; one entry per CDR3 protein. The sample shows roughly 220,000 distinct CDR3 sequences, 12% of them seen only once. The material was PBMCs from the stem cell graft donor, obtained from the stem cell graft. The receptors stem from a human donor who donated a stem cell graft to a child with acute lymphoblastic leukemia. Both conserved end residues are part of each CDR3. Each record gives: clone size, J gene, V gene, D gene, CDR3 protein, CDR3 DNA. A D gene is named only where the DNA matches it firmly. Part of the rows lack a size; the others show once, few, many or a class for expanded clones.

many TRBJ2-3 TRBV5-1 TRBD2 CASRGLADTSTDTQYF TGCGCCAGCAGGGGACTAGCAGATACTAGCACAGATACGCAGTATTTT
few TRBJ1-2 TRBV24-1 . CATSDTTTGVDGYTF TGTGCCACCAGTGATACGACAACCGGGGTCGATGGCTACACCTTC
many TRBJ1-2 TRBV18 . CASSPSRGPKSYGYTF TGTGCCAGCTCACCGTCCCGGGGACCTAAGAGCTATGGCTACACCTTC
many TRBJ1-6 TRBV12-3/TRBV12-4 . CASSPQGTVDSPLHF TGTGCCAGCAGTCCCCAGGGAACAGTGGATTCACCCCTCCACTTT
many TRBJ1-5 TRBV12-3/TRBV12-4 . CASSPSRGNQPQHF TGTGCCAGCAGTCCGTCCAGGGGCAATCAGCCCCAGCATTTT
many TRBJ2-1 TRBV29-1 . CSVEDLSYNEQFF TGCAGCGTTGAGGACTTATCCTACAATGAGCAGTTCTTC
many TRBJ2-2 TRBV29-1 . CSAVTGPNTGELFF TGCAGCGCCGTGACAGGACCTAACACCGGGGAGCTGTTTTTT
many TRBJ1-2 TRBV7-8 . CASSRGRAGGGNYGYTF TGTGCCAGCAGCAGGGGTCGGGCAGGCGGAGGTAACTATGGCTACACCTTC
many TRBJ1-5 TRBV29-1 TRBD1 CSVVLTGDSNQPQHF TGCAGCGTTGTATTGACAGGGGACAGCAATCAGCCCCAGCATTTT
. TRBJ2-7 TRBV7-6 . CASSLGMGAREQYF TGTGCCAGCAGCTTAGGAATGGGGGCAAGAGAGCAGTACTTC
many TRBJ2-5 TRBV6-2/TRBV6-3 TRBD2 CASSYAPTSLQETQYF TGTGCCAGCAGTTATGCCCCGACTAGCCTTCAAGAGACCCAGTACTTC
many TRBJ2-1 TRBV5-5 . CASSLQRGSYNEQFF TGTGCCAGCAGCTTGCAGAGGGGCTCCTACAATGAGCAGTTCTTC
many TRBJ1-3 TRBV4-3 . CASSQDHGTSGNTIYF TGCGCCAGCAGCCAAGATCATGGGACCTCTGGAAACACCATATATTTT
many TRBJ2-1 TRBV7-2 . CASSLRGTTYNEQFF TGTGCCAGCAGCTTGCGGGGTACGACCTACAATGAGCAGTTCTTC
many TRBJ1-6 TRBV5-1 . CASSLGGTYSPLHF TGCGCCAGCAGCTTGGGGGGTACTTACTCACCCCTCCACTTT
many TRBJ1-2 TRBV4-3 . CASTPGVGDYGYTF TGCGCCAGCACCCCAGGGGTCGGGGACTATGGCTACACCTTC
many TRBJ2-1 TRBV3-1 TRBD2 CASSAGVYEQFF TGTGCCAGCAGCGCGGGGGTTTATGAGCAGTTCTTC
. TRBJ1-5 TRBV30 . CAWSGEGGQPQHF TGTGCCTGGAGTGGGGAGGGCGGTCAGCCCCAGCATTTT